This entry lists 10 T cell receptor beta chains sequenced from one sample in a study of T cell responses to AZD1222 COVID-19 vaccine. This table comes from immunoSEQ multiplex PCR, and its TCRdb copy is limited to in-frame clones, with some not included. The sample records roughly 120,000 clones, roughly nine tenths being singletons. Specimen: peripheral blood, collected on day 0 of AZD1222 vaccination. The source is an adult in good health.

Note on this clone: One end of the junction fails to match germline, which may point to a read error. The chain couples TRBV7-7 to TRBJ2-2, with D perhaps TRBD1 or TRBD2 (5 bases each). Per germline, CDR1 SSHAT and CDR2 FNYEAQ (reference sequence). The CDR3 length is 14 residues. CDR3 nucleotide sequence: TGTGCTAGCAGCCTGGGACCGGAGGTCCGGGAGCTGTTTTTT. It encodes CASSLGPEVRELFF.

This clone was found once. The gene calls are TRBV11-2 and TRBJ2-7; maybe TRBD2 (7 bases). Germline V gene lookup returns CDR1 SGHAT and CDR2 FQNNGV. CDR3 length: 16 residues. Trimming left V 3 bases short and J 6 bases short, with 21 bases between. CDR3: CASSFGGAGETGEQYF. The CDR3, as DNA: TGTGCCAGCAGCTTCGGGGGCGCGGGAGAAACAGGCGAGCAGTACTTC.

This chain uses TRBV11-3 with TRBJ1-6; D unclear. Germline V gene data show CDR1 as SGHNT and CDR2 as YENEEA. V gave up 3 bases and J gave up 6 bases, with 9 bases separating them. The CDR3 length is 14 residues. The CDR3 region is CASSLGDTNSPLHF. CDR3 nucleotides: TGTGCCAGCAGCTTGGGAGACACTAATTCACCCCTCCACTTT.

CDR3 DNA: TGCGCCAGCAGCTTGGTTGTCATCCAGGATAATTCACCCCTCCACTTT. It is translated as CASSLVVIQDNSPLHF. The V gene is TRBV5-1, the J gene TRBJ1-6; D unresolved. Between the trimmed V and J ends, which lost 0 bases and 5 bases, there was a span of 12 bases. The CDR3 runs 16 residues. CDR1 and CDR2 from the germline V gene are SGHRS and YFSETQ.

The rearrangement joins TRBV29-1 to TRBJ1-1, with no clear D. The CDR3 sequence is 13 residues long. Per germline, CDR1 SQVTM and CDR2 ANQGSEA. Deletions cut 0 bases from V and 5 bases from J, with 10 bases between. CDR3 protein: CSVEDRSGTEAFF. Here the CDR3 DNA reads TGCAGCGTTGAAGATCGGTCGGGAACTGAAGCTTTCTTT.

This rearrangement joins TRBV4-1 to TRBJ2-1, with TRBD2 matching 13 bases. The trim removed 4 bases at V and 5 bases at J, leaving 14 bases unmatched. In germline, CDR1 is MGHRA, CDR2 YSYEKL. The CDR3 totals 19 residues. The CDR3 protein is CASSPRQGGTSGKHNEQFF. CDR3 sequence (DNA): TGCGCCAGCAGCCCCAGACAGGGGGGGACTAGCGGGAAACACAATGAGCAGTTCTTC.

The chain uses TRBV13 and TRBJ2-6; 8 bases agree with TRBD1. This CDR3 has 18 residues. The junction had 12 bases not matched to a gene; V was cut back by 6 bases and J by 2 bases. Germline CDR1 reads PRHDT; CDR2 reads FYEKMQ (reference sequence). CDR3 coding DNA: TGTGCCAGCAGATGGCGAGGGACAGGCATCACTGGGGCCAACGTCCTGACTTTC. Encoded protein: CASRWRGTGITGANVLTF.

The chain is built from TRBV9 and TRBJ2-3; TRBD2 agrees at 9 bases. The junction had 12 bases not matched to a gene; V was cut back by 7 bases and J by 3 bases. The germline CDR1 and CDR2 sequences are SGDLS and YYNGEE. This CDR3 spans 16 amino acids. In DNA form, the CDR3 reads TGTGCCAGCGGAGACCTAGCGGGAATTTTTACAGATACGCAGTATTTT. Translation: CASGDLAGIFTDTQYF. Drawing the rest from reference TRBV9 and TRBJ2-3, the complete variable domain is DSGVTQTPKHLITATGQRVTLRCSPRSGDLSVYWYQQSLDQGLQFLIQYYNGEERAKGNILERFSAQQFPDLHSELNLSSLELGDSALYFCASGDLAGIFTDTQYFGPGTRLTVL.

The CDR3 coding sequence is TGCAGTGCTAGTTTAGGGGTCAATAATTCACCCCTCCACTTT. This encodes CSASLGVNNSPLHF. The chain uses TRBV20-1 and TRBJ1-6, with D maybe TRBD1 (5 bases). Trimming shortened V by 3 bases and J by 5 bases, and 11 bases separated the two germline ends. Germline CDR1 is DFQATT and CDR2 is SNEGSKA (reference sequence). The CDR3 sequence is 14 residues long.

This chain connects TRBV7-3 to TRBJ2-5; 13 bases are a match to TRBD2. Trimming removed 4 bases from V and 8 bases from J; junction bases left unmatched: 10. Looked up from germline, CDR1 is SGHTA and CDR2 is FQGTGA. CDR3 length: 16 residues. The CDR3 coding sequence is TGTGCCAGCAGCTCGGGACTAGCGGGAAGTGGGGGTACCCAGTACTTC. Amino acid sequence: CASSSGLAGSGGTQYF.